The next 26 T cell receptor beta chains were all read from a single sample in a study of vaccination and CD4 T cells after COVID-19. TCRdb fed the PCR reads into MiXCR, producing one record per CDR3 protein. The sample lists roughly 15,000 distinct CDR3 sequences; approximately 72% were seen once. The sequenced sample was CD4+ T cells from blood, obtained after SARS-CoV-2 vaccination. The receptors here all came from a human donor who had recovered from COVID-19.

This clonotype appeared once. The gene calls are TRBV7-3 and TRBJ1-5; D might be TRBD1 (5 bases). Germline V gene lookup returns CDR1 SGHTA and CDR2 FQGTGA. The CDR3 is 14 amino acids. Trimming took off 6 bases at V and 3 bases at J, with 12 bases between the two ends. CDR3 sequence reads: CASSSTEDNQPQHF. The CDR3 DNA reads TGTGCCAGCAGTTCGACAGAAGACAATCAGCCCCAGCATTTT. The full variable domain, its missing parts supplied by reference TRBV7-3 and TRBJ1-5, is GAGVSQTPSNKVTEKGKYVELRCDPISGHTALYWYRQSLGQGPEFLIYFQGTGAADDSGLPNDRFFAVRPEGSVSTLKIQRTERGDSAVYLCASSSTEDNQPQHFGDGTRLSIL.

The DNA for the CDR3 is TGTGCCAGCAGTCCACGATCACGGGGGGCGGATACTCAGCCCCAGCATTTT. Protein sequence: CASSPRSRGADTQPQHF. This rearrangement joins TRBV6-1 to TRBJ1-5, with D possibly matching TRBD1 (6 bases). Trimming stripped 5 bases from V and 6 bases from J, with 23 bases between. Germline V lookup: CDR1 MNHNS, CDR2 SASEGT. This CDR3 contains 17 residues.

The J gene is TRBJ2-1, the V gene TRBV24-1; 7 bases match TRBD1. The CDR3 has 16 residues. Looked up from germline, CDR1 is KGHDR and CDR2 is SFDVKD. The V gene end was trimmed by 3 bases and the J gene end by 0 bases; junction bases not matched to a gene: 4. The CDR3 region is CATSDRQGTSYNEQFF. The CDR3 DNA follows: TGTGCCACCAGTGATCGACAGGGCACCTCCTACAATGAGCAGTTCTTC.

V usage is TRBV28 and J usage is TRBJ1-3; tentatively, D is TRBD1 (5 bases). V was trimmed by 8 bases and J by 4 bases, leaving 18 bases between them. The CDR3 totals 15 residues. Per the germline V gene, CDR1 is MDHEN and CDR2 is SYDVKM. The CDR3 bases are TGTGCCAGCTGCTCGGGGCCCGGTGCAGGAAACACCATATATTTT. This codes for CASCSGPGAGNTIYF.

CDR3 sequence reads: CASSGQYRGRGNTIYF. The CDR3 bases are TGTGCCAGCAGCGGGCAGTACAGGGGACGGGGAAACACCATATATTTT. This sequence joins TRBV7-6 and TRBJ1-3, with TRBD1 identical over 7 bases. The CDR3 is 16 amino acids. Germline V gene lookup returns CDR1 SGHVS and CDR2 FNYEAQ. Germline trimming cut 5 bases from V and 4 bases from J; bases unmatched to any gene: 11.

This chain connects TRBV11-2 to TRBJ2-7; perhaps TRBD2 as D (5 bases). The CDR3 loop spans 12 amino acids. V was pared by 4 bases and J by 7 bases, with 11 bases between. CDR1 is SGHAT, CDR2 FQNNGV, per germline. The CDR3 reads CASSSSSFEQYF. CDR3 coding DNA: TGTGCCAGCAGCTCCTCTAGCTTTGAGCAGTACTTC.

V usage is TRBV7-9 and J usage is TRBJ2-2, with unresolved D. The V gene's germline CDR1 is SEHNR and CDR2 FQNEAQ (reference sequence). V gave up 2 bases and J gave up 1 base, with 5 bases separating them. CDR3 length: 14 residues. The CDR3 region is CASSLTVNTGELFF. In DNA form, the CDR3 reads TGTGCCAGCAGCTTAACAGTGAACACCGGGGAGCTGTTTTTT.

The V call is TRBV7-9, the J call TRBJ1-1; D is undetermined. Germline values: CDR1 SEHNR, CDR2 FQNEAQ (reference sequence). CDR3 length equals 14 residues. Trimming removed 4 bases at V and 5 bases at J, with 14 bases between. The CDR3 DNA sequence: TGTGCCAGCAGCTCCCGAAACGGGTGGACTGAAGCTTTCTTT. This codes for CASSSRNGWTEAFF.

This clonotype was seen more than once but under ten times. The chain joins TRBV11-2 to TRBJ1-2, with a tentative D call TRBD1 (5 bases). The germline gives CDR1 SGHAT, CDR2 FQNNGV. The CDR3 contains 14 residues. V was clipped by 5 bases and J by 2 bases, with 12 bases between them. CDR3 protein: CASSTRGGNYGYTF. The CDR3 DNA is TGTGCCAGCAGCACCCGGGGCGGAAACTATGGCTACACCTTC.

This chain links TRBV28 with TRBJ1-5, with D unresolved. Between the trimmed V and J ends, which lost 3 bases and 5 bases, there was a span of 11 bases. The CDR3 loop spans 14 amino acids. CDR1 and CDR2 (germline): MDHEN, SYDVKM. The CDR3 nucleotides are TGTGCCAGCAGTTTCCCAGAGTCCTATCAGCCCCAGCATTTT. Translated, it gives CASSFPESYQPQHF. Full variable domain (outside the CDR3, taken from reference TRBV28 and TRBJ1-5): DVKVTQSSRYLVKRTGEKVFLECVQDMDHENMFWYRQDPGLGLRLIYFSYDVKMKEKGDIPEGYSVSREKKERFSLILESASTNQTSMYLCASSFPESYQPQHFGDGTRLSIL.

DNA of the CDR3: TGTGCCAGCAGCAACCCGACGGGACAGGGGAATTACAACTATGGCTACACCTTC. Translated, it gives CASSNPTGQGNYNYGYTF. The V gene is TRBV21-1, the J gene TRBJ1-2; TRBD1, the table's D call, was not compared with the DNA. TRBV21-1 corresponds to a pseudogene. This CDR3 has 18 amino acids.

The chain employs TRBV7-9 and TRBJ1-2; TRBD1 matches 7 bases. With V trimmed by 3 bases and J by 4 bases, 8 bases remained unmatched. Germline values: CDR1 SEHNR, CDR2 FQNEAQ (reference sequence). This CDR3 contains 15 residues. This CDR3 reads CASSFLTGNGYGYTF. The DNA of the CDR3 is TGTGCCAGCAGCTTTTTGACAGGGAATGGCTATGGCTACACCTTC.

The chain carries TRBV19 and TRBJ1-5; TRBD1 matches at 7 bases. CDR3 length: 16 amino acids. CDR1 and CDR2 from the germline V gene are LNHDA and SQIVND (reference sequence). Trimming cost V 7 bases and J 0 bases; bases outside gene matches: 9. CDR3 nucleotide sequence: TGTGCCAGTACTTTCCAGGGGGGCGATAGCAATCAGCCCCAGCATTTT. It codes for CASTFQGGDSNQPQHF. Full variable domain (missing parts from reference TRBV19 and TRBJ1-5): DGGITQSPKYLFRKEGQNVTLSCEQNLNHDAMYWYRQDPGQGLRLIYYSQIVNDFQKGDIAEGYSVSREKKESFPLTVTSAQKNPTAFYLCASTFQGGDSNQPQHFGDGTRLSIL.

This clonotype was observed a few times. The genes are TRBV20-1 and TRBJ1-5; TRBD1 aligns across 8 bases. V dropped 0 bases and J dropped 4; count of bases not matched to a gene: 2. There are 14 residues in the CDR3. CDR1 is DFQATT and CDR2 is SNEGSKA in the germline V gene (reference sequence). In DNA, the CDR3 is TGCAGTGCTAGAGATAGGACAGGGAATCAGCCCCAGCATTTT. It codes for CSARDRTGNQPQHF.

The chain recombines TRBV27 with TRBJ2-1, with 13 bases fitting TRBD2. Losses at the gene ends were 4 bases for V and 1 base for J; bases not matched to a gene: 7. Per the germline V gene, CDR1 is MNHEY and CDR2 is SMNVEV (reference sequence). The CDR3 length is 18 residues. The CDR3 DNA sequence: TGTGCCAGCAGTTCCGGGACTAGCGGGACGCGGTCCTACAATGAGCAGTTCTTC. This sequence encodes CASSSGTSGTRSYNEQFF.

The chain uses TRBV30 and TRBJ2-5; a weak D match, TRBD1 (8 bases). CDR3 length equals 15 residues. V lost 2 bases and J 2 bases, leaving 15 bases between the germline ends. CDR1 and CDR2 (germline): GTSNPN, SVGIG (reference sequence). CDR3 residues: CAWSTGQGGQETQYF. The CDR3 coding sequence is TGTGCCTGGAGTACCGGACAGGGAGGGCAAGAGACCCAGTACTTC.

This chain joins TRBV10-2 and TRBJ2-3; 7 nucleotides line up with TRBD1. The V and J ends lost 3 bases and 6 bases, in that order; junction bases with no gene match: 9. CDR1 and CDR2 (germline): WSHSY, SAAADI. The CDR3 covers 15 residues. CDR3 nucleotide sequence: TGCGCCAGCAGTGATCCCATGACAGGGTCTGATACGCAGTATTTT. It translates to CASSDPMTGSDTQYF.

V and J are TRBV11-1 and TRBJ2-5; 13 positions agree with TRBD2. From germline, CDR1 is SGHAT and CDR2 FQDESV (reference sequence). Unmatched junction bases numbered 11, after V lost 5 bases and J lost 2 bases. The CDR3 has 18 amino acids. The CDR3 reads CASSLGTSGIVRQETQYF. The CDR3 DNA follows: TGTGCCAGCAGCCTCGGGACTAGCGGGATAGTGCGGCAAGAGACCCAGTACTTC.

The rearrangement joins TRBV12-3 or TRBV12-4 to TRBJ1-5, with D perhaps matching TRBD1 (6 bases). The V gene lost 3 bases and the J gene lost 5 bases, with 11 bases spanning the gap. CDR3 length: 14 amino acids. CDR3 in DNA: TGTGCCAGCAGTTTGGGGGGCAGGGATCAGCCCCAGCATTTT. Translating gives CASSLGGRDQPQHF.

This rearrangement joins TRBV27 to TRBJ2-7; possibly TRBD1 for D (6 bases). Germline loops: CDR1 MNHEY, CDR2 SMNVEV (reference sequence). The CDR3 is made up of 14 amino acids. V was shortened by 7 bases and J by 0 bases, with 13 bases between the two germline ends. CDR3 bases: TGTGCCAGCACCAACCGACAGGACTCCTACGAGCAGTACTTC. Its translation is CASTNRQDSYEQYF.

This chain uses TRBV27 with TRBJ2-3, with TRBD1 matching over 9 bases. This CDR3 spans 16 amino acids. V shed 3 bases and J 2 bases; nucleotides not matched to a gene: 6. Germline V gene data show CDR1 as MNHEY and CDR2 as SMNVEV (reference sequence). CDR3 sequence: CASSFLGQGFTDTQYF. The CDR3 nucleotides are TGTGCCAGCAGTTTCCTTGGACAGGGGTTCACAGATACGCAGTATTTT.

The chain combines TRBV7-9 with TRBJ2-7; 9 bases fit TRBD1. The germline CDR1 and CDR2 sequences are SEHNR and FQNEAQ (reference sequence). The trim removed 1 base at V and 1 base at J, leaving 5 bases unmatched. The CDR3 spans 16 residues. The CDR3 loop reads CASSLDRGTGSYEQYF. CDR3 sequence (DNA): TGTGCCAGCAGCTTAGATAGGGGGACAGGGTCCTACGAGCAGTACTTC.

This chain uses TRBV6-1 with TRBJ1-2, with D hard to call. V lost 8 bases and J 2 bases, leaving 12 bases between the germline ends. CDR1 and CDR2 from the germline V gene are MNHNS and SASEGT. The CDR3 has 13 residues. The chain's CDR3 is CASARELNYGYTF. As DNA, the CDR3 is TGTGCCAGCGCAAGGGAACTGAACTATGGCTACACCTTC.

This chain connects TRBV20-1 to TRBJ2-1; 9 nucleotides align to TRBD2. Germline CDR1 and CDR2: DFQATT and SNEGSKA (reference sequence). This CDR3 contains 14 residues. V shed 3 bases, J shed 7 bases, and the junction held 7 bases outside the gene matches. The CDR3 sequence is CSASLSSGTNEQFF. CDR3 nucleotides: TGCAGTGCTAGTCTGTCTAGCGGGACGAATGAGCAGTTCTTC.

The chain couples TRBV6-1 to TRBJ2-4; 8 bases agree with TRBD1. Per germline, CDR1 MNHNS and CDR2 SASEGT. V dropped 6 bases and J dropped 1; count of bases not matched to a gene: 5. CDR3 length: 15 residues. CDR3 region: CASRRQGSAKNIQYF. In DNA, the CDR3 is TGTGCCAGCAGGCGACAGGGGTCGGCCAAAAACATTCAGTACTTC.

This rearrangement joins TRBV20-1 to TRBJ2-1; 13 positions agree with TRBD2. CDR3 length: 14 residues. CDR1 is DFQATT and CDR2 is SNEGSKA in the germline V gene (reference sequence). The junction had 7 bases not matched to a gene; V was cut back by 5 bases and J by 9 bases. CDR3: CSAGTSGILSEQFF. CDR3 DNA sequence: TGCAGTGCTGGGACTAGCGGGATTTTAAGTGAGCAGTTCTTC.